The 10 T cell receptor beta chains in this list originate from one sample, sequenced in a study of radiation and T cells in renal cell carcinoma. Time point defined: blood 2 weeks post-SBRT. Treatment in this sample: 15 Gy SBRT to primary tumor, nephrectomy 4 weeks later. Sequencing used immunoSEQ multiplex PCR; TCRdb keeps in-frame clones, though not all of them. The table shows over 60,000 clones, with around 78% occurring only once. Material: blood, obtained from a patient whose treatment included radiotherapy and nephrectomy. Receptors were obtained from a man between 60 and 75 years old with renal cell carcinoma.

This clone appeared a single time. The chain couples TRBV6-5 to TRBJ2-2; no firm D call. The CDR3 covers 14 residues. Germline V gene data show CDR1 as MNHEY and CDR2 as SVGAGI. V was clipped by 3 bases and J by 1 base, with 6 bases between them. CDR3 sequence: CASSYRQNTGELFF. The CDR3 region has the DNA TGTGCCAGCAGTTATCGACAGAACACCGGGGAGCTGTTTTTT.

This sequence joins TRBV9 and TRBJ1-2; D is unclear. The CDR3 totals 15 residues. The ends were cut back, 3 bases at V and 0 bases at J, with 12 bases in the middle. Germline values: CDR1 SGDLS, CDR2 YYNGEE. The CDR3 bases are TGTGCCAGCAGCGCCTTCGGGCGGACTAACTATGGCTACACCTTC. Translated, it gives CASSAFGRTNYGYTF.

The chain joins TRBV2 to TRBJ1-1; D is unresolved. From germline, CDR1 is SNHLY and CDR2 FYNNEI. This CDR3 is built from 13 residues. The V end lost 5 bases, the J end lost 0 bases, and 7 bases lay between the germline ends. The CDR3 reads CASSQPMNTEAFF. CDR3 nucleotide sequence: TGTGCCAGCAGTCAGCCAATGAACACTGAAGCTTTCTTT.

The chain couples TRBV5-1 to TRBJ2-5, with no clear D. Germline V gene sequence: CDR1 SGHRS, CDR2 YFSETQ. This CDR3 has 13 amino acids. Deletions cut 0 bases from V and 3 bases from J, with 6 bases between. In DNA, the CDR3 is TGCGCCAGCAGCTTGGAAGAAAAAGAGACCCAGTACTTC. It specifies CASSLEEKETQYF. The full variable domain, its missing parts supplied by reference TRBV5-1 and TRBJ2-5, is KAGVTQTPRYLIKTRGQQVTLSCSPISGHRSVSWYQQTPGQGLQFLFEYFSETQRNKGNFPGRFSGRQFSNSRSEMNVSTLELGDSALYLCASSLEEKETQYFGPGTRLLVL.

The V and J genes are TRBV19 and TRBJ2-1; 9 bases are shared with TRBD2. The CDR3 runs 17 residues. Losses at the gene ends were 2 bases for V and 8 bases for J; bases not matched to a gene: 13. CDR1 is LNHDA and CDR2 is SQIVND in the germline V gene (reference sequence). CDR3 coding DNA: TGTGCCAGTAGTATAATCCGAGCGGGAGGTCGGGGGGATGAGCAGTTCTTC. Translating gives CASSIIRAGGRGDEQFF.

This chain joins TRBV19 and TRBJ1-1, with a tentative D call TRBD1 (5 bases). The CDR3 is 13 residues long. CDR1 and CDR2 (germline): LNHDA, SQIVND (reference sequence). V lost 6 bases, J lost 0 bases, and 8 bases lay in between. The CDR3 region has the DNA TGTGCCAGTAGCCGGACACTGAACACTGAAGCTTTCTTT. Its translation: CASSRTLNTEAFF.

This clone was observed a handful of times. The J gene is TRBJ2-3, the V gene TRBV5-8; 10 bases are a match to TRBD2. Germline-derived CDR1 and CDR2 are SGHTS and YDEGEE. J lost 1 base, V lost 3 bases, and 2 bases had no gene match. The CDR3 has 15 residues. CDR3 region: CASSSGTSGTDTQYF. The CDR3 DNA follows: TGTGCCAGCAGCTCCGGGACTAGCGGCACAGATACGCAGTATTTT.

The rearrangement joins TRBV5-6 to TRBJ1-3; 7 positions agree with TRBD1. This CDR3 has 14 residues. Germline V lookup: CDR1 SGHDT, CDR2 YYEEEE. Trimming at V came to 5 bases and at J to 1 base, leaving 3 bases not matched to a gene. The CDR3 loop reads CASRMTGSGNTIYF. CDR3 coding DNA: TGTGCCAGCAGAATGACAGGGTCTGGAAACACCATATATTTT.

The gene calls are TRBV6-6 and TRBJ1-2; maybe TRBD1 (6 bases). With 6 bases removed from V and 7 bases from J, the gap between germline ends came to 15 bases. CDR3 length equals 13 residues. Germline-derived CDR1 and CDR2 are MNHNY and SVGAGI (reference sequence). Here the CDR3 reads CASRTGQQGGYTF. In DNA form, the CDR3 reads TGTGCCAGCAGGACCGGACAGCAAGGTGGCTACACCTTC.

The rearrangement joins TRBV7-6 to TRBJ2-1; possibly TRBD1 for D (6 bases). Trimming took off 5 bases at V and 7 bases at J, with 21 bases between the two ends. This CDR3 has 16 amino acids. Per germline, CDR1 SGHVS and CDR2 FNYEAQ. The CDR3 DNA sequence: TGTGCCAGCAGCATCTCGGACAGCTTTGCCGGAAATGAGCAGTTCTTC. Residues: CASSISDSFAGNEQFF.